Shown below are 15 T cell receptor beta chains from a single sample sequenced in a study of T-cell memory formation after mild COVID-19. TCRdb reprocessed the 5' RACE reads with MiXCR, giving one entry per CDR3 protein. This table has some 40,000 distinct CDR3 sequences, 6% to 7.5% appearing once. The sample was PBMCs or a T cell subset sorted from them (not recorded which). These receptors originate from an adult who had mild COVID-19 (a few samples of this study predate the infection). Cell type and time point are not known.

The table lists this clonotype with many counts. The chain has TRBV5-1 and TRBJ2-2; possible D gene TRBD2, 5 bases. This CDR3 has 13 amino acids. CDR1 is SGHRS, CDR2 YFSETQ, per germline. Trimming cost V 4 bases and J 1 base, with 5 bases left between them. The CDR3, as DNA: TGCGCCAGCAGCCGGGAGAACACCGGGGAGCTGTTTTTT. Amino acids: CASSRENTGELFF.

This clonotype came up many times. The CDR3 spells CASSFGEGLEFF. CDR3 in DNA: TGTGCCAGCAGTTTCGGGGAGGGACTAGAGTTCTTC. The chain has TRBV11-2 and TRBJ2-1; TRBD2 matches 8 bases. Trimming took 6 bases from V and 14 from J; bases not matched to a gene: 9. The CDR3 runs 12 residues. CDR1 and CDR2 (germline): SGHAT, FQNNGV.

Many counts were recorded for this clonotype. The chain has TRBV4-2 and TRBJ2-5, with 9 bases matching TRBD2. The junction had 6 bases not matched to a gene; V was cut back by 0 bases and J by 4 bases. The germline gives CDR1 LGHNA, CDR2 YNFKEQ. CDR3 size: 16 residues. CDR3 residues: CASSQEAGGPPETQYF. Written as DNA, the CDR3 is TGTGCCAGCAGCCAAGAGGCGGGAGGGCCCCCAGAGACCCAGTACTTC.

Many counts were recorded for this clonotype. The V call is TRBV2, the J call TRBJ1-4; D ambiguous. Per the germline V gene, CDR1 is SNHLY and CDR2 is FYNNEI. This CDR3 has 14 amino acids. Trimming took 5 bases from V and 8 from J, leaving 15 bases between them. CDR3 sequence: CASSRRGLREKLFF. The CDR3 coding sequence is TGTGCCAGCAGTAGGAGAGGGTTACGAGAAAAACTGTTTTTT.

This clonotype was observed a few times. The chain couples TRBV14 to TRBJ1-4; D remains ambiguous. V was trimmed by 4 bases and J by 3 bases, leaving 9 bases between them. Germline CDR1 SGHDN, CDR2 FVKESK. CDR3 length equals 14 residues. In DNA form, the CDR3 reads TGTGCCAGCAGCCCACGCGGGGCTAATGAAAAACTGTTTTTT. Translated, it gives CASSPRGANEKLFF. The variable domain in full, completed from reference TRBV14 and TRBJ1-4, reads EAGVTQFPSHSVIEKGQTVTLRCDPISGHDNLYWYRRVMGKEIKFLLHFVKESKQDESGMPNNRFLAERTGGTYSTLKVQPAELEDSGVYFCASSPRGANEKLFFGSGTQLSVL.

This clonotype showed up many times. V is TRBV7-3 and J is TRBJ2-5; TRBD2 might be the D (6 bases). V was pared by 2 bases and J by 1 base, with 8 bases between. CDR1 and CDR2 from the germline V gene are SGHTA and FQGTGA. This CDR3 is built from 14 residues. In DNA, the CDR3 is TGTGCCAGCAGCTTAGGAGGGCCCCAAGAGACCCAGTACTTC. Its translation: CASSLGGPQETQYF.

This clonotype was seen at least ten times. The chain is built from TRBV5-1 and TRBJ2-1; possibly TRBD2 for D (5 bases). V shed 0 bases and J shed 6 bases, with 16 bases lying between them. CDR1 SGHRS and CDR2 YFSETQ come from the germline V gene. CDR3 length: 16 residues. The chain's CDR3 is CASSLAEAVSRNEQFF. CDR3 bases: TGCGCCAGCAGCTTGGCCGAAGCGGTCAGCCGCAATGAGCAGTTCTTC.

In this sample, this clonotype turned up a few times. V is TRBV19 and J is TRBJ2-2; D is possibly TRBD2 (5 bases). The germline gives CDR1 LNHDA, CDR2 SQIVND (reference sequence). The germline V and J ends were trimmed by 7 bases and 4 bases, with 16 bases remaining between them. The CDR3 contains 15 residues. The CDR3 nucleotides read TGTGCCAGTACCTCCACACTCCGGGGCACCGGGGAGCTGTTTTTT. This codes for CASTSTLRGTGELFF.

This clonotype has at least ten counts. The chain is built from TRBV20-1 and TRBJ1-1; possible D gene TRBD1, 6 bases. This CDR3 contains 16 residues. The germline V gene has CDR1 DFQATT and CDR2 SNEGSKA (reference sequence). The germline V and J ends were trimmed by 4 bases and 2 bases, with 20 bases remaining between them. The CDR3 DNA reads TGCAGTGCTATGACTCAAAGGGGGTCCATCAACACTGAAGCTTTCTTT. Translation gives CSAMTQRGSINTEAFF.

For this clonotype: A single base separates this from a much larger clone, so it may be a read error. The CDR3 nucleotides read TGTGCCAGCAGTTACTATATGGGGGGAGAGACCCAGTACTTC. Its protein is CASSYYMGGETQYF. The genes are TRBV6-6 and TRBJ2-5; D is perhaps TRBD2 (6 bases). The CDR3 spans 14 residues. Germline assignment: CDR1 MNHNY and CDR2 SVGAGI (reference sequence). Between the trimmed V and J ends, which lost 1 base and 4 bases, there was a span of 10 bases.

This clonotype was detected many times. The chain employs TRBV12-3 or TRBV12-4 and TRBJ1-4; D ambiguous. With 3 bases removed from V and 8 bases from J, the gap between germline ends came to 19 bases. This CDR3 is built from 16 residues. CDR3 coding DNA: TGTGCCAGCAGTTTTAGCCTGGTGGTTAGAGGCGAAAAACTGTTTTTT. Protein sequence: CASSFSLVVRGEKLFF.

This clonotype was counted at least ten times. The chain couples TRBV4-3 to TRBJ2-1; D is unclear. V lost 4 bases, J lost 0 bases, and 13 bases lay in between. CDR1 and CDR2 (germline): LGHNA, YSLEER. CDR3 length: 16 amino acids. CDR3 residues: CASSPPRRSSYNEQFF. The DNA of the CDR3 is TGCGCCAGCAGCCCCCCGCGGCGGTCCTCCTACAATGAGCAGTTCTTC.

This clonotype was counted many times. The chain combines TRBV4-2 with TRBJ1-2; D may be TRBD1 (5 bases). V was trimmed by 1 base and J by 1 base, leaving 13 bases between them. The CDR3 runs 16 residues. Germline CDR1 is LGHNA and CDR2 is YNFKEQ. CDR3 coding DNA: TGTGCCAGCAGCCAAGGCGACAGAGCCAGTAACTATGGCTACACCTTC. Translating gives CASSQGDRASNYGYTF.

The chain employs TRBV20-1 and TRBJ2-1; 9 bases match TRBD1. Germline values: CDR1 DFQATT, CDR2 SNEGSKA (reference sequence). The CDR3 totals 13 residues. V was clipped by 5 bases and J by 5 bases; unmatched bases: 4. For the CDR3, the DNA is TGCAGTGCTCCTCGGACAGGGGACAATGAGCAGTTCTTC. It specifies CSAPRTGDNEQFF.

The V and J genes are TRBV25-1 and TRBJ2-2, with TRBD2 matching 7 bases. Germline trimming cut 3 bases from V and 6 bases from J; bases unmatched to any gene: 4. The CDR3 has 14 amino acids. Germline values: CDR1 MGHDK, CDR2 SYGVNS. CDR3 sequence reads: CASSEAGEAGELFF. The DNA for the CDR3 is TGTGCCAGCAGTGAGGCGGGGGAGGCCGGGGAGCTGTTTTTT.